A single sample gave rise to the 30 T cell receptor beta chains below, sequenced in a study of cytomegalovirus exposure and HLA in healthy donors. Researchers ran the PCR with 60 Vbeta and 13 Jbeta primers. Method: immunoSEQ multiplex PCR; TCRdb's copy keeps in-frame clones and lacks some. This sample contains about 140,000 clones. The sample consisted of PBMCs. The receptors originated from a middle-aged man in good health and CMV-seronegative.

This chain connects TRBV27 to TRBJ2-3; tentatively, D is TRBD2 (6 bases). The germline gives CDR1 MNHEY, CDR2 SMNVEV (reference sequence). The V end lost 2 bases, the J end lost 4 bases, and 22 bases lay between the germline ends. The CDR3 runs to 18 residues. The DNA for the CDR3 is TGTGCCAGCAGTTTACTCGGCGGGGCTCCAAACCTCGCAGATACGCAGTATTTT. Its translation is CASSLLGGAPNLADTQYF.

The chain combines TRBV6-6 with TRBJ1-3, with D possibly TRBD1 on 5 matching bases. V was clipped by 7 bases and J by 0 bases, with 16 bases between them. Per the germline V gene, CDR1 is MNHNY and CDR2 is SVGAGI (reference sequence). The CDR3 loop spans 16 amino acids. CDR3 residues: CASTHGGSLSGNTIYF. CDR3 bases: TGTGCCAGCACCCACGGGGGATCGCTCTCTGGAAACACCATATATTTT.

The chain joins TRBV9 to TRBJ2-5, with D possibly matching TRBD1 (5 bases). V shed 3 bases and J shed 2 bases, with 11 bases lying between them. Germline V CDR1 and CDR2: SGDLS, YYNGEE. This CDR3 is 14 amino acids long. CDR3: CASSGGHSQETQYF. CDR3 coding DNA: TGTGCCAGCAGCGGAGGACACTCTCAAGAGACCCAGTACTTC.

This chain uses TRBV7-2 with TRBJ2-3; D is perhaps TRBD1 (5 bases). The CDR3 contains 14 residues. V was trimmed by 5 bases and J by 6 bases, leaving 15 bases between them. The V gene's germline CDR1 is SGHTA and CDR2 FQGNSA. CDR3 protein: CASSLGQGRDTQYF. Written as DNA, the CDR3 is TGTGCCAGCAGCCTTGGGCAGGGTAGGGATACGCAGTATTTT. The full variable domain, in which reference TRBV7-2 and TRBJ2-3 provide the parts outside the CDR3, is GAGVSQSPSNKVTEKGKDVELRCDPISGHTALYWYRQSLGQGLEFLIYFQGNSAPDKSGLPSDRFSAERTGGSVSTLTIQRTQQEDSAVYLCASSLGQGRDTQYFGPGTRLTVL.

The chain uses TRBV7-9 and TRBJ2-3; D unresolved. V lost 1 base and J lost 1, with 12 bases in between. The CDR3 length is 16 residues. The germline gives CDR1 SEHNR, CDR2 FQNEAQ (reference sequence). In DNA, the CDR3 is TGTGCCAGCAGCTTAGGAATTGACATTGGCACAGATACGCAGTATTTT. This translates into CASSLGIDIGTDTQYF. Combining the CDR3 with reference TRBV7-9 and TRBJ2-3 gives the whole variable domain DTGVSQNPRHKITKRGQNVTFRCDPISEHNRLYWYRQTLGQGPEFLTYFQNEAQLEKSRLLSDRFSAERPKGSFSTLEIQRTEQGDSAMYLCASSLGIDIGTDTQYFGPGTRLTVL.

The chain links TRBV6-1 to TRBJ2-7, with a possible D match to TRBD1 (5 bases). Germline CDR1 and CDR2: MNHNS and SASEGT. This CDR3 is 15 amino acids long. V lost 0 bases, J lost 2 bases, and 11 bases lay in between. CDR3 in amino acids: CASSEASTGAYEQYF. Written as DNA, the CDR3 is TGTGCCAGCAGTGAAGCTTCCACAGGAGCCTACGAGCAGTACTTC.

The chain links TRBV7-2 to TRBJ2-7, with 16 bases fitting TRBD2. The junction had 6 bases not matched to a gene; V was cut back by 5 bases and J by 5 bases. CDR3 length: 16 amino acids. In germline, CDR1 is SGHTA, CDR2 FQGNSA. In DNA, the CDR3 is TGTGCCAGCAGCCTGGGACTAGCGGGGGGGCGAAACGAGCAGTACTTC. Residues: CASSLGLAGGRNEQYF.

The chain recombines TRBV28 with TRBJ1-5; D may be TRBD1 (6 bases). Per the germline V gene, CDR1 is MDHEN and CDR2 is SYDVKM. The CDR3 is 14 residues long. Trimming left V 6 bases short and J 3 bases short, with 12 bases between. The CDR3: CASSSGQYNQPQHF. The CDR3 region has the DNA TGTGCCAGCAGCTCCGGACAGTACAATCAGCCCCAGCATTTT.

The chain combines TRBV6-5 with TRBJ2-3; 9 bases are a match to TRBD2. V shed 5 bases and J 5 bases; nucleotides not matched to a gene: 5. CDR1 is MNHEY and CDR2 is SVGAGI in the germline V gene. The CDR3 runs 14 residues. CDR3 in amino acids: CASSRGGGVDTQYF. DNA for the CDR3: TGTGCCAGCAGTCGGGGCGGGGGGGTAGATACGCAGTATTTT.

The chain employs TRBV6-5 and TRBJ2-7, with a weak D call TRBD2 (5 bases). With 2 bases removed from V and 3 bases from J, the gap between germline ends came to 14 bases. The CDR3 totals 15 residues. Germline assignment: CDR1 MNHEY and CDR2 SVGAGI. CDR3 protein: CASSYAKNGGYEQYF. The CDR3, as DNA: TGTGCCAGCAGTTACGCGAAAAACGGAGGCTACGAGCAGTACTTC.

The chain employs TRBV9 and TRBJ1-6; TRBD1 aligns across 7 bases. Unmatched junction bases numbered 8, after V lost 0 bases and J lost 11 bases. Germline V gene lookup returns CDR1 SGDLS and CDR2 YYNGEE. This CDR3 has 15 residues. The CDR3 DNA sequence: TGTGCCAGCAGCGTAGAAGGGGGCAAGGGGACACCCCTCCACTTT. Its protein is CASSVEGGKGTPLHF.

V usage is TRBV2 and J usage is TRBJ2-7, with 9 bases that match TRBD2. The ends lost 5 bases at V and 7 bases at J; junction bases unmatched: 9. Germline-derived CDR1 and CDR2 are SNHLY and FYNNEI. The CDR3 has 14 residues. The CDR3 DNA reads TGTGCCAGCAGTCCCGGGACTAGCCCCCCGGAGCAGTACTTC. Amino acids: CASSPGTSPPEQYF.

The rearrangement uses TRBV4-3 and TRBJ2-7; D possibly corresponds to TRBD1 (6 bases). This CDR3 comprises 14 residues. Germline V lookup: CDR1 LGHNA, CDR2 YSLEER. V was clipped by 1 base and J by 2 bases, with 9 bases between them. The chain's CDR3 is CASSQVQGPYEQYF. In DNA form, the CDR3 reads TGCGCCAGCAGCCAAGTACAGGGACCCTACGAGCAGTACTTC.

This chain joins TRBV5-5 and TRBJ2-2, with D unresolved. The CDR3 totals 13 residues. The V gene lost 4 bases and the J gene lost 3 bases, with 7 bases spanning the gap. Germline-derived CDR1 and CDR2 are SGHKS and YYEKEE (reference sequence). The CDR3 region is CASSRVDTGELFF. The CDR3 nucleotides read TGTGCCAGCAGCCGGGTGGACACCGGGGAGCTGTTTTTT.

The J gene is TRBJ1-1, the V gene TRBV12-5; perhaps TRBD1 as D (5 bases). CDR1 is LGHNT and CDR2 is FRNRAP in the germline V gene. The CDR3 is made up of 13 amino acids. Deletions cut 1 base from V and 7 bases from J, with 10 bases between. CDR3 bases: TGTGCTAGTGGTTTGGAAGGGAGGGGTGAAGCTTTCTTT. Residues: CASGLEGRGEAFF.

V and J are TRBV14 and TRBJ2-1; 7 positions match TRBD2. V was pared by 6 bases and J by 1 base, with 21 bases of the junction left unmatched. The length of the CDR3 is 20 residues. In germline, CDR1 is SGHDN, CDR2 FVKESK. The CDR3 DNA reads TGTGCCAGCAGTTCCCGCGGGAGAGGGTCAGCTCTAGCGTCCTACAATGAGCAGTTCTTC. Amino acids: CASSSRGRGSALASYNEQFF.

This chain uses TRBV6-5 with TRBJ2-7, with D perhaps TRBD2 (5 bases). V was trimmed by 0 bases and J by 0 bases, leaving 12 bases between them. The CDR3 spans 16 residues. Germline values: CDR1 MNHEY, CDR2 SVGAGI. The CDR3 spells CASSYSDFPSSYEQYF. The CDR3 coding sequence is TGTGCCAGCAGTTACTCGGACTTCCCGAGCTCCTACGAGCAGTACTTC.

About this clone itself: One end of the junction fails to match germline, which may point to a read error. The V gene is TRBV4-2, the J gene TRBJ2-7; possible D gene TRBD2, 5 bases. This CDR3 spans 13 amino acids. CDR1 and CDR2 (germline): LGHNA, YNFKEQ. The CDR3 loop is CASSEDGTYEQYF. The CDR3 DNA reads TGTGCCAGCAGCGAAGACGGGACCTACGAGCAGTACTTC.

The gene calls are TRBV5-1 and TRBJ1-4; D is undetermined. CDR1 SGHRS and CDR2 YFSETQ come from the germline V gene. The CDR3 is 14 amino acids. V shed 1 base and J shed 5 bases, with 9 bases lying between them. Here the CDR3 DNA reads TGCGCCAGCAGCTTGACTGGAGGGAATGAAAAACTGTTTTTT. As protein: CASSLTGGNEKLFF. Complete variable domain (other parts from reference TRBV5-1 and TRBJ1-4): KAGVTQTPRYLIKTRGQQVTLSCSPISGHRSVSWYQQTPGQGLQFLFEYFSETQRNKGNFPGRFSGRQFSNSRSEMNVSTLELGDSALYLCASSLTGGNEKLFFGSGTQLSVL.

The chain has TRBV19 and TRBJ2-4, with D uncertain. The germline gives CDR1 LNHDA, CDR2 SQIVND (reference sequence). There are 12 residues in the CDR3. The V end lost 7 bases, the J end lost 0 bases, and 4 bases lay between the germline ends. DNA of the CDR3: TGTGCCAGTAACGGAGCCAAAAACATTCAGTACTTC. Its protein product is CASNGAKNIQYF.

The CDR3, as DNA: TGTGCCAGCAGCGTCAGGACACCATACAATGAGCAGTTCTTC. Its translation: CASSVRTPYNEQFF. This chain uses TRBV7-2 with TRBJ2-1, with D possibly TRBD1 on 5 matching bases. The CDR3 is 14 residues long. Trimming took off 5 bases at V and 4 bases at J, with 12 bases between the two ends. CDR1 and CDR2 from the germline V gene are SGHTA and FQGNSA. The full variable domain, completed using reference TRBV7-2 and TRBJ2-1, is GAGVSQSPSNKVTEKGKDVELRCDPISGHTALYWYRQSLGQGLEFLIYFQGNSAPDKSGLPSDRFSAERTGGSVSTLTIQRTQQEDSAVYLCASSVRTPYNEQFFGPGTRLTVL.

V gene TRBV9 combines with J gene TRBJ2-1; 9 bases agree with TRBD2. With V trimmed by 4 bases and J by 8 bases, 13 bases remained unmatched. Germline V CDR1 and CDR2: SGDLS, YYNGEE. The CDR3 has 16 residues. CDR3 sequence reads: CASSFVAGALIDEQFF. In DNA form, the CDR3 reads TGTGCCAGCAGCTTCGTAGCGGGGGCGCTCATAGATGAGCAGTTCTTC.

This clone is deemed medium-sized by its frequency. This chain connects TRBV6-4 to TRBJ2-2, with TRBD2 identical over 10 bases. CDR1 and CDR2 from the germline V gene are MRHNA and SNTAGT. Trimming at V came to 4 bases and at J to 1 base, leaving 0 bases not matched to a gene. The CDR3 totals 15 residues. DNA of the CDR3: TGTGCCAGCAGTGCTAGCGGGGGGAACACCGGGGAGCTGTTTTTT. The encoded protein is CASSASGGNTGELFF.

This CDR3 reads CASSLATGSSYEQYF. CDR3 sequence (DNA): TGTGCCAGCAGCTTAGCGACAGGGTCTTCCTACGAGCAGTACTTC. The chain has TRBV11-3 and TRBJ2-5; 7 bases are a match to TRBD1. The end of the DNA is better explained by TRBJ2-7, so the J call may be wrong. CDR1 is SGHNT, CDR2 YENEEA, per germline. The CDR3 loop spans 15 amino acids.

The chain links TRBV4-1 to TRBJ1-2, with 8 bases lining up with TRBD1. The ends lost 0 bases at V and 5 bases at J; junction bases unmatched: 5. The CDR3 is 15 amino acids. Germline lookup yields CDR1 MGHRA and CDR2 YSYEKL. The CDR3 coding sequence is TGCGCCAGCAGCCAAGATCCGACAGGGGCTTATGGCTACACCTTC. As protein: CASSQDPTGAYGYTF.

V and J are TRBV6-6 and TRBJ1-1; perhaps TRBD1 as D (5 bases). Germline lookup yields CDR1 MNHNY and CDR2 SVGAGI (reference sequence). Trimming stripped 7 bases from V and 3 bases from J, with 15 bases between. CDR3 length: 14 residues. The CDR3 nucleotides read TGTGCCAGCACCTCCCGAAGGGGCGACACTGAAGCTTTCTTT. It encodes CASTSRRGDTEAFF.

A word on this clone: The junction does not match germline at one end; this may be a read error. This chain uses TRBV5-1 with TRBJ2-7, with TRBD1 matching 7 bases. This CDR3 has 14 amino acids. The germline gives CDR1 SGHRS, CDR2 YFSETQ. CDR3 in amino acids: CASSSAGTAYGQYF. DNA of the CDR3: TGCGCCAGCAGCTCGGCCGGGACAGCCTACGGGCAGTACTTC.

The rearrangement joins TRBV5-6 to TRBJ1-2; the match to TRBD1 covers 7 bases. In germline, CDR1 is SGHDT, CDR2 YYEEEE. V gave up 7 bases and J gave up 4 bases; unmatched junction bases: 4. This CDR3 comprises 12 residues. In DNA form, the CDR3 reads TGTGCCAGCTCGGACAGGATCTATGGCTACACCTTC. Translation gives CASSDRIYGYTF.

This chain joins TRBV4-3 and TRBJ1-4; 9 positions match TRBD1. With 2 bases clipped from V and 7 bases from J, the junction kept 5 bases outside the gene matches. Per the germline V gene, CDR1 is LGHNA and CDR2 is YSLEER. This CDR3 spans 15 amino acids. The CDR3 here is CASSQTGTGFEKLFF. The CDR3 region has the DNA TGCGCCAGCAGCCAAACCGGGACAGGGTTTGAAAAACTGTTTTTT.

V and J are TRBV7-9 and TRBJ2-3; 8 bases match TRBD2. The CDR3 is 15 residues long. Germline V gene lookup returns CDR1 SEHNR and CDR2 FQNEAQ (reference sequence). V lost 5 bases to trimming and J lost 3 bases; unmatched junction nucleotides: 7. CDR3 residues: CASSPRGGRTDTQYF. DNA of the CDR3: TGTGCCAGCAGCCCCCGGGGGGGAAGGACAGATACGCAGTATTTT.